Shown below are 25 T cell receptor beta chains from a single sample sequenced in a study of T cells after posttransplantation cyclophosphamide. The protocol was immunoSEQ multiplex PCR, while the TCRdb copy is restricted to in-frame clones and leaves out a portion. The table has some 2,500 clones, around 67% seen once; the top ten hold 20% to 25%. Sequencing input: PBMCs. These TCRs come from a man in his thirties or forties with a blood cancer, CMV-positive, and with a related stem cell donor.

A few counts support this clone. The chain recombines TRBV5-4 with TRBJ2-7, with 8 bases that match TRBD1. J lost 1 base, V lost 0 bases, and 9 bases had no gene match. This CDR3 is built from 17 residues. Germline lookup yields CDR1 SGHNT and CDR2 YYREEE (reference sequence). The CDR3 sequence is CASSLALGQAQSYEQYF. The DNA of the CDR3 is TGTGCCAGCAGCTTGGCCCTGGGACAGGCCCAATCCTACGAGCAGTACTTC.

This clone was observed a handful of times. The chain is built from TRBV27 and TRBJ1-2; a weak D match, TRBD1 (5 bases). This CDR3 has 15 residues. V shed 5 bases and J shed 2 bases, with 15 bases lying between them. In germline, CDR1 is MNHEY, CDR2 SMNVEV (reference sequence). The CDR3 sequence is CASSPSRRVNYGYTF. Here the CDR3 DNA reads TGTGCCAGCAGTCCCTCCCGCAGGGTCAACTATGGCTACACCTTC.

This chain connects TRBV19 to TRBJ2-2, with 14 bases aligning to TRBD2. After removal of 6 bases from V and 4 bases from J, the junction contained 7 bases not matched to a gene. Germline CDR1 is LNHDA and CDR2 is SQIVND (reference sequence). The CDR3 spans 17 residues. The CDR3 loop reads CASRGLAGVTLTGELFF. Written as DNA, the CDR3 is TGTGCCAGTAGGGGACTAGCGGGGGTCACCCTCACCGGGGAGCTGTTTTTT.

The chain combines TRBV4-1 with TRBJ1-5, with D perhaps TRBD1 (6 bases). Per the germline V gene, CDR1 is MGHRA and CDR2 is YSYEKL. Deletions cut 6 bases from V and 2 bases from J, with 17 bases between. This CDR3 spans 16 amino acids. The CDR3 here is CASSQQGLRGNQPQHF. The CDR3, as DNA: TGCGCCAGCAGTCAACAGGGCCTTCGGGGCAATCAGCCCCAGCATTTT.

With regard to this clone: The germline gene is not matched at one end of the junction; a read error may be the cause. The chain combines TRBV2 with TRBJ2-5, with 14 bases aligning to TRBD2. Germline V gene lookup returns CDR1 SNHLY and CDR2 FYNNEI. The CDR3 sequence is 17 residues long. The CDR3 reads CASSASTSGGALETRYF. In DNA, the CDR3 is TGTGCCAGCAGTGCCTCGACTAGCGGGGGGGCTCTAGAGACCCGGTACTTC.

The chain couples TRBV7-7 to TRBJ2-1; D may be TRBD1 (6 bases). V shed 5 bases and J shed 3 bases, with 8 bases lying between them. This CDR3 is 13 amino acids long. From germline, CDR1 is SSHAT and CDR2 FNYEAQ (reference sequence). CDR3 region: CASSQDSYNEQFF. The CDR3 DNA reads TGTGCCAGCAGCCAGGACAGCTACAATGAGCAGTTCTTC.

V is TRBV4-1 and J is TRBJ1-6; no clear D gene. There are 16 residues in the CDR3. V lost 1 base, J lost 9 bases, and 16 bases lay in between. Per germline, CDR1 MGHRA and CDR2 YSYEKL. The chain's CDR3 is CASSQVPSDAGSPLHF. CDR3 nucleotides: TGCGCCAGCAGCCAAGTCCCCTCGGACGCGGGTTCACCCCTCCACTTT.

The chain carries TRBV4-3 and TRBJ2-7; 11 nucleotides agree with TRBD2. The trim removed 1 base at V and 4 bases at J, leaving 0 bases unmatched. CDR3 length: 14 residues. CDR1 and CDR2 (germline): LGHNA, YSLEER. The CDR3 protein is CASSQGLAGYEQYF. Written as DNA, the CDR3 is TGCGCCAGCAGCCAAGGACTAGCGGGGTACGAGCAGTACTTC.

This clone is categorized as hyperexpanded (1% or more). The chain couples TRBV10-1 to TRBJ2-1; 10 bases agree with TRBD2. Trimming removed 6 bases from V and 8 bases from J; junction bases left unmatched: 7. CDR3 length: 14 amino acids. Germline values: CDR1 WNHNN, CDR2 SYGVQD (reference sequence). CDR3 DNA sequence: TGCGCCAGCAGCGAAAAGCGGGAGGGCCATGAGCAGTTCTTC. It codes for CASSEKREGHEQFF.

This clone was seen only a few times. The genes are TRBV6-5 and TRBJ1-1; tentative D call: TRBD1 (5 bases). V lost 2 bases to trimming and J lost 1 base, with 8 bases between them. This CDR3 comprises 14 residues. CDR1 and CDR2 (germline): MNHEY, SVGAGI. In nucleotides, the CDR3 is TGTGCCAGCAGTTACGATACAGGGAACACTGAAGCTTTCTTT. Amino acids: CASSYDTGNTEAFF.

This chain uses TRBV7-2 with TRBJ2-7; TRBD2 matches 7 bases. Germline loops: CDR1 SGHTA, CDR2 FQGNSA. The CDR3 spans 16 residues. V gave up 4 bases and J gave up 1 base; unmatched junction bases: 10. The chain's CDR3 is CASSWPFREASYEQYF. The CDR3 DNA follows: TGTGCCAGCAGCTGGCCGTTTCGGGAGGCGTCCTACGAGCAGTACTTC.

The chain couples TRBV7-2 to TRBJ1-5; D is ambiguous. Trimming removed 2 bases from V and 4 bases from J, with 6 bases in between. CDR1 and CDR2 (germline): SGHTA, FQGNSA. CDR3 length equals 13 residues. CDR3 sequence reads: CASSLIVNQPQHF. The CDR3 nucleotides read TGTGCCAGCAGCTTAATAGTTAATCAGCCCCAGCATTTT.

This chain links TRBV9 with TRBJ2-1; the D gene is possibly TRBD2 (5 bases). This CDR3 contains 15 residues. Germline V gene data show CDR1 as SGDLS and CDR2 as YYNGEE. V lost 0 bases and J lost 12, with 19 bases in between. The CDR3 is CASSVGPGPEGGQFF. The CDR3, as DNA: TGTGCCAGCAGCGTAGGGCCCGGGCCCGAGGGTGGGCAGTTCTTC.

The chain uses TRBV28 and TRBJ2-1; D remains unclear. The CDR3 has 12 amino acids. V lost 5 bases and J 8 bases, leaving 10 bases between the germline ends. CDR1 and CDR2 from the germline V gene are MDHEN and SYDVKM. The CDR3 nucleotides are TGTGCCAGCAGTCCAAACCGGGATGAGCAGTTCTTC. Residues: CASSPNRDEQFF.

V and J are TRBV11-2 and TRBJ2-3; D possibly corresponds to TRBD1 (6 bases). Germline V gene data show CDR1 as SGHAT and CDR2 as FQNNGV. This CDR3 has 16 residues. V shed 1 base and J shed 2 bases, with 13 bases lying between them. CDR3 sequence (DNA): TGTGCCAGCAGCTTAGGCAGATGGGGACACACAGATACGCAGTATTTT. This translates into CASSLGRWGHTDTQYF.

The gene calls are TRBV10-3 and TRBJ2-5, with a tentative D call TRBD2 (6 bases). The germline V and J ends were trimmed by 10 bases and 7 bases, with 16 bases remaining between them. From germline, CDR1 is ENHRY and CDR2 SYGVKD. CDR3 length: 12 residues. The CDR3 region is CATHAGNWTQYF. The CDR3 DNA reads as TGTGCCACACATGCGGGGAATTGGACCCAGTACTTC.

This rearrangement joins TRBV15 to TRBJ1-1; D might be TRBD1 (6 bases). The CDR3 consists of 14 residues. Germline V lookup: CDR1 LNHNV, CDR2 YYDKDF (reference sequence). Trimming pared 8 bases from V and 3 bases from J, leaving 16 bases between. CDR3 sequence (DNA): TGTGCCACCCGGCAGGGGTGGTTGGACACTGAAGCTTTCTTT. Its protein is CATRQGWLDTEAFF.

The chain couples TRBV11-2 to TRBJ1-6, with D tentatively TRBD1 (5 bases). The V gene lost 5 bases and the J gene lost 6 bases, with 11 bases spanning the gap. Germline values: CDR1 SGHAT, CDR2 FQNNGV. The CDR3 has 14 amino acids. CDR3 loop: CASSRTNVNSPLHF. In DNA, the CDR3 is TGTGCCAGCAGCAGGACAAATGTTAATTCACCCCTCCACTTT. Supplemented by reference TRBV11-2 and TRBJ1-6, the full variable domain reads EAGVAQSPRYKIIEKRQSVAFWCNPISGHATLYWYQQILGQGPKLLIQFQNNGVVDDSQLPKDRFSAERLKGVDSTLKIQPAKLEDSAVYLCASSRTNVNSPLHFGNGTRLTVT.

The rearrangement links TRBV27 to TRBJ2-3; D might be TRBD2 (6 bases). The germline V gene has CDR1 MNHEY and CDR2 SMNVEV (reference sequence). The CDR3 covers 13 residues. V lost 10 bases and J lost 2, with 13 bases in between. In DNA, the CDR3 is TGTGCCACTGCGGGACTCGCCACAGATACGCAGTATTTT. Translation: CATAGLATDTQYF.

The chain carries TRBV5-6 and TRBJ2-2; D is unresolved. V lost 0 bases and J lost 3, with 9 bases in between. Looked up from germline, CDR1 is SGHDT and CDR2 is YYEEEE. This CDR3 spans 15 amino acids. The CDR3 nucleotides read TGTGCCAGCAGCTTGGGAGATCATTACACCGGGGAGCTGTTTTTT. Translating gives CASSLGDHYTGELFF.

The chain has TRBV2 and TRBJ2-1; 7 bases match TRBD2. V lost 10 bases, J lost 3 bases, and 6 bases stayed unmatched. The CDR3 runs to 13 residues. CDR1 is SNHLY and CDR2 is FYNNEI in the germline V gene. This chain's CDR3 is CATPGGDYNEQFF. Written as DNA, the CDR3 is TGTGCCACCCCGGGGGGAGACTACAATGAGCAGTTCTTC.

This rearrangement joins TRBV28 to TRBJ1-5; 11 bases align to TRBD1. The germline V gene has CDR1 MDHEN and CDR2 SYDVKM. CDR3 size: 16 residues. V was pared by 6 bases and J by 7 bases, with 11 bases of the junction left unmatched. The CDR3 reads CASRWTGGGFGQPQHF. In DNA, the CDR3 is TGTGCCAGCAGGTGGACAGGGGGCGGGTTCGGGCAGCCCCAGCATTTT.

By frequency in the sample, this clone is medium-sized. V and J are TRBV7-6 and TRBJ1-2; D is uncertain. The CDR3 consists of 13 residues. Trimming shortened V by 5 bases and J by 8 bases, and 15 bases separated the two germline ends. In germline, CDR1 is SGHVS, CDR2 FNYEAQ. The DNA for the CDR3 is TGTGCCAGCAGCCCCTGGAATAGCGAAGGCTACACCTTC. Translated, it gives CASSPWNSEGYTF.

The CDR3 spells CASSVLAGVNEQFF. CDR3 DNA sequence: TGTGCCAGCAGCGTGCTAGCGGGAGTCAATGAGCAGTTCTTC. The V and J genes are TRBV7-8 and TRBJ2-1, with 10 bases aligning to TRBD2. CDR1 and CDR2 from the germline V gene are SGHVS and FQNEAQ. This CDR3 region has 14 residues. Losses at the gene ends were 5 bases for V and 6 bases for J; bases not matched to a gene: 4.

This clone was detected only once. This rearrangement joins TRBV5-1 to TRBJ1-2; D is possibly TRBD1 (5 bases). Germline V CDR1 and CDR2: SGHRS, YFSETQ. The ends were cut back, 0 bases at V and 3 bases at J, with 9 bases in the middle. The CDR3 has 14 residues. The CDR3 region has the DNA TGCGCCAGCAGCTTGGGGACAAAAGACTATGGCTACACCTTC. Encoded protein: CASSLGTKDYGYTF.